Below are 9 T cell receptor beta chains sequenced from a single sample in a study of cytomegalovirus exposure and HLA in healthy donors. PCR amplification relied on 60 Vbeta primers (plus 13 Jbeta primers). Sequencing was performed with immunoSEQ multiplex PCR; in TCRdb, only in-frame clones are kept and a portion is missing. Reported are some 56,000 clones; the ten largest clones contain 12%. The sequencing sample was made of PBMCs. The receptors derive from a woman in her thirties in good health and CMV-seropositive.

The J gene is TRBJ2-7, the V gene TRBV7-9, with TRBD1 identical over 7 bases. With 1 base clipped from V and 9 bases from J, the junction kept 3 bases outside the gene matches. CDR3 length: 12 amino acids. Germline values: CDR1 SEHNR, CDR2 FQNEAQ (reference sequence). CDR3 nucleotides: TGTGCCAGCAGCTTAGGGGCAGGGGGGCAGTACTTC. Translated: CASSLGAGGQYF. Supplemented by reference TRBV7-9 and TRBJ2-7, the full variable domain reads DTGVSQNPRHKITKRGQNVTFRCDPISEHNRLYWYRQTLGQGPEFLTYFQNEAQLEKSRLLSDRFSAERPKGSFSTLEIQRTEQGDSAMYLCASSLGAGGQYFGPGTRLTVT.

V usage is TRBV5-4 and J usage is TRBJ2-7, with TRBD1 identical over 9 bases. From germline, CDR1 is SGHNT and CDR2 YYREEE (reference sequence). The CDR3 loop spans 15 amino acids. V lost 7 bases, J lost 4 bases, and 12 bases stayed unmatched. CDR3: CASGNKQGALYEQYF. The DNA of the CDR3 is TGTGCCAGCGGAAATAAACAGGGGGCGCTTTACGAGCAGTACTTC.

The rearrangement links TRBV19 to TRBJ1-2, with D tentatively TRBD1 (6 bases). The CDR3 is 14 amino acids. Germline V CDR1 and CDR2: LNHDA, SQIVND (reference sequence). The V and J ends lost 7 bases and 0 bases respectively, with 12 bases between them. The chain's CDR3 is CASKGQISNYGYTF. The CDR3 region has the DNA TGTGCCAGTAAGGGACAAATTTCTAACTATGGCTACACCTTC.

The chain combines TRBV30 with TRBJ1-2; D might be TRBD1 (5 bases). The CDR3 loop spans 14 amino acids. Germline CDR1 is GTSNPN and CDR2 is SVGIG (reference sequence). V was pared by 4 bases and J by 0 bases, with 12 bases between. CDR3 bases: TGTGCCTGGACCGAAGCCAGGGCTAACTATGGCTACACCTTC. Translated, it gives CAWTEARANYGYTF.

The chain uses TRBV25-1 and TRBJ2-3, with 9 nucleotides matching TRBD2. The germline CDR1 and CDR2 sequences are MGHDK and SYGVNS. This CDR3 comprises 15 residues. Trimming removed 6 bases from V and 3 bases from J; junction bases left unmatched: 7. The CDR3, as DNA: TGTGCCAGCAGGCGGGCGGGAGGGCGAACAGATACGCAGTATTTT. Amino acid sequence: CASRRAGGRTDTQYF.

This rearrangement joins TRBV2 to TRBJ2-1, with a tentative D call TRBD2 (6 bases). Germline V lookup: CDR1 SNHLY, CDR2 FYNNEI. V dropped 7 bases and J dropped 5 bases, with 15 bases sitting between them. This CDR3 is 14 amino acids long. CDR3 in amino acids: CASKEGFGHNEQFF. Here the CDR3 DNA reads TGTGCCAGCAAGGAGGGGTTCGGGCACAATGAGCAGTTCTTC.

This chain uses TRBV30 with TRBJ1-5; D gene uncertain. The CDR3 length is 15 residues. Germline CDR1 is GTSNPN and CDR2 is SVGIG (reference sequence). Trimming removed 1 base from V and 0 bases from J, with 10 bases in between. The CDR3, as DNA: TGTGCCTGGAGTGGAGGGCCCCTTAGCAATCAGCCCCAGCATTTT. This sequence encodes CAWSGGPLSNQPQHF. The whole variable domain, filled in from reference TRBV30 and TRBJ1-5, reads SQTIHQWPATLVQPVGSPLSLECTVEGTSNPNLYWYRQAAGRGLQLLFYSVGIGQISSEVPQNLSASRPQDRQFILSSKKLLLSDSGFYLCAWSGGPLSNQPQHFGDGTRLSIL.

The CDR3 DNA follows: TGTGCCTGGAGGCGCGGGACAGCCACCGGGGAGCTGTTTTTT. Its protein is CAWRRGTATGELFF. This sequence joins TRBV30 and TRBJ2-2; a possible D gene is TRBD1 (7 bases). The germline V gene encodes CDR1 GTSNPN and CDR2 SVGIG (reference sequence). CDR3 length: 14 residues. The V and J ends lost 3 bases and 4 bases respectively, with 12 bases between them.

CDR3 protein: CAWYERGTYEQYF. Here the CDR3 DNA reads TGTGCCTGGTATGAGCGGGGGACCTACGAGCAGTACTTC. The V gene is TRBV30, the J gene TRBJ2-7; TRBD2 matches at 8 bases. V shed 5 bases and J 2 bases; nucleotides not matched to a gene: 5. Germline CDR1 is GTSNPN and CDR2 is SVGIG (reference sequence). The CDR3 extends over 13 amino acids.